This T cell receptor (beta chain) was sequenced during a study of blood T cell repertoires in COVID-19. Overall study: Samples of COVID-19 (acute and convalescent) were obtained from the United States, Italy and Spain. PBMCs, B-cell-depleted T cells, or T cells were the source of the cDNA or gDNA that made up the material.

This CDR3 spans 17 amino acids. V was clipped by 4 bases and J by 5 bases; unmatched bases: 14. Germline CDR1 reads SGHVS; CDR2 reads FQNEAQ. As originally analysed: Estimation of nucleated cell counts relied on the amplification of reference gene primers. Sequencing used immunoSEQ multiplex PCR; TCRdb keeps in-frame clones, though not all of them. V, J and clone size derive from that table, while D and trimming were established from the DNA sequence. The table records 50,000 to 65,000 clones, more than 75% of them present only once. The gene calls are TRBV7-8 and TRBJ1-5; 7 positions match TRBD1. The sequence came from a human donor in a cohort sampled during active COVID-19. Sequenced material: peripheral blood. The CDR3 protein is CASSSLPAGTVHQPQHF. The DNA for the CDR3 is TGTGCCAGCAGCTCCCTCCCGGCGGGGACAGTCCATCAGCCCCAGCATTTT.